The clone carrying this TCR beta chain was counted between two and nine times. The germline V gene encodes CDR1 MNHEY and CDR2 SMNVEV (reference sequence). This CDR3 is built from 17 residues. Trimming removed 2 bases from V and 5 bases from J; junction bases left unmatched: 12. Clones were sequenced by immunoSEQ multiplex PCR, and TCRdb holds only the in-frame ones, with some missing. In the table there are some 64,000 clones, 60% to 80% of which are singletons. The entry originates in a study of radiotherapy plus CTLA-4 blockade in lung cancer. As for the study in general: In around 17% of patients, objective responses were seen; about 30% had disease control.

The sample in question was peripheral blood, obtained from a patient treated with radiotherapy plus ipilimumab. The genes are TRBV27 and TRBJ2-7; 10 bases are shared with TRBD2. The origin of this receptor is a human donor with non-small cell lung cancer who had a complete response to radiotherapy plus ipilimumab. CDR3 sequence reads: CASSLTSGGAGPHEQYF. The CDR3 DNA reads TGTGCCAGCAGTTTAACCAGCGGGGGGGCCGGGCCACACGAGCAGTACTTC.